Reported below is one TCR beta chain. Under the authors' procedure: How many nucleated cells were present was estimated from reference gene primer amplification. The table came from immunoSEQ multiplex PCR; TCRdb's copy has only in-frame clones and leaves some out. V, J and clone size were drawn from that table, and D and trimming were deduced from the DNA. The repertoire holds a few hundred thousand clones, with 80% to 85% as singletons. The record originates from a study of blood T cell repertoires in COVID-19. For the study at large: Italy, Spain and the United States were the sources of the convalescent and acute COVID-19 samples. PBMCs, B-cell-depleted T cells, or T cells were the source of the cDNA or gDNA that made up the material.

CDR1 is MNHEY and CDR2 is SVGEGT in the germline V gene. Trimming left V 0 bases short and J 4 bases short, with 12 bases between. CDR3 length: 15 amino acids. All recovered Cohort 3 donors got two negative PCRs, got clearance, or saw symptom resolution. The receptor was derived from a woman in her forties or fifties who had recovered from COVID-19. The rearrangement links TRBV6-2 or TRBV6-3 to TRBJ1-2, with D uncertain. Sequenced: PBMCs or T cells enriched from blood (not recorded which). The CDR3 nucleotides read TGTGCCAGCAGTTACTCGAGGTTCCGCAGCTATGGCTACACCTTC. Its protein product is CASSYSRFRSYGYTF.